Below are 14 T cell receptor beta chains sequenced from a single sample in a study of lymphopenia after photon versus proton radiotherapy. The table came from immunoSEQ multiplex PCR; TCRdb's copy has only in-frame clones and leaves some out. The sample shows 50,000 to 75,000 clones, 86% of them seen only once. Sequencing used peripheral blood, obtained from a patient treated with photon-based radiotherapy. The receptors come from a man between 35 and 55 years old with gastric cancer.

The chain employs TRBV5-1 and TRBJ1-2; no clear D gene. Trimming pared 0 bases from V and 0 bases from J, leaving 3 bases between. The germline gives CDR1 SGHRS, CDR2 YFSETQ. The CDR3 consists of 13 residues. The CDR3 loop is CASSLGANYGYTF. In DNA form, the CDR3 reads TGCGCCAGCAGCTTGGGCGCTAACTATGGCTACACCTTC.

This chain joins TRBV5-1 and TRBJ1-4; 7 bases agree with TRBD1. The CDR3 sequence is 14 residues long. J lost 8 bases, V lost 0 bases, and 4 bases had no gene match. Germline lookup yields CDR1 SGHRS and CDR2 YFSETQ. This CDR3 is CASSLGQGQEKLFF. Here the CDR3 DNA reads TGCGCCAGCAGCTTGGGACAGGGTCAAGAAAAACTGTTTTTT. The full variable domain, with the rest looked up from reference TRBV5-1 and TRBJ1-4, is KAGVTQTPRYLIKTRGQQVTLSCSPISGHRSVSWYQQTPGQGLQFLFEYFSETQRNKGNFPGRFSGRQFSNSRSEMNVSTLELGDSALYLCASSLGQGQEKLFFGSGTQLSVL.

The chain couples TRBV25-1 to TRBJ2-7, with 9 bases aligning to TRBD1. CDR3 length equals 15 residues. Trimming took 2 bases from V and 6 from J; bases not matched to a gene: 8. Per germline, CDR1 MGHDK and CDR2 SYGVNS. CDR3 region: CASSERGGQGSEQYF. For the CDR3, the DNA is TGTGCCAGCAGTGAAAGAGGGGGACAGGGCTCCGAGCAGTACTTC.

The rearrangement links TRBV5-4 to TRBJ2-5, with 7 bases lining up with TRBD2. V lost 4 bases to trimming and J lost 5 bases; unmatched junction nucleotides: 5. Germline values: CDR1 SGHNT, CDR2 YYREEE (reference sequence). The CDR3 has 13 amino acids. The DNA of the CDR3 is TGTGCCAGCAGCCTTTTGGGGGGGGAGACCCAGTACTTC. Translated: CASSLLGGETQYF.

As DNA, the CDR3 is TGTGCCAGCAGTTACAACGGGGGCGCTAATGAAAAACTGTTTTTT. Its protein product is CASSYNGGANEKLFF. The chain employs TRBV6-6 and TRBJ1-4; D might be TRBD1 (6 bases). The CDR3 is 15 amino acids. Trimming stripped 2 bases from V and 3 bases from J, with 10 bases between. Per germline, CDR1 MNHNY and CDR2 SVGAGI (reference sequence).

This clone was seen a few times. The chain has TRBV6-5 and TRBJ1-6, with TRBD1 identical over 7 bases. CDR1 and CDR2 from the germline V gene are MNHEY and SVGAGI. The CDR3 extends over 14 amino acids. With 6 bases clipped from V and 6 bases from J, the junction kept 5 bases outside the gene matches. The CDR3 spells CASRQTGRNSPLHF. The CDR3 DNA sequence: TGTGCCAGCAGGCAGACAGGGCGTAATTCACCCCTCCACTTT.

CDR3: CASSYPDRDHQPQHF. CDR3 sequence (DNA): TGTGCCAGCAGTTACCCCGACAGGGACCATCAGCCCCAGCATTTT. The rearrangement links TRBV6-6 to TRBJ1-5; TRBD1 aligns across 7 bases. The CDR3 totals 15 residues. After removal of 2 bases from V and 5 bases from J, the junction contained 6 bases not matched to a gene. The V gene's germline CDR1 is MNHNY and CDR2 SVGAGI (reference sequence).

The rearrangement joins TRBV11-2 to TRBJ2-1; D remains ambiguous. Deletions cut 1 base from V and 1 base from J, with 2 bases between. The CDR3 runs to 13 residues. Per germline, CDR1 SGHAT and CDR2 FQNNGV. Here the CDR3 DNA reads TGTGCCAGCAGCTTAGTGTCCTACAATGAGCAGTTCTTC. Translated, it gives CASSLVSYNEQFF.

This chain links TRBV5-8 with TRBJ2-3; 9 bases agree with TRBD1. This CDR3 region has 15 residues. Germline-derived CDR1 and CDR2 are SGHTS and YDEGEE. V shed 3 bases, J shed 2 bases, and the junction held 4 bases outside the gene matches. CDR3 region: CASSSIQGATDTQYF. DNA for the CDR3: TGTGCCAGCAGCTCCATACAGGGGGCCACAGATACGCAGTATTTT.

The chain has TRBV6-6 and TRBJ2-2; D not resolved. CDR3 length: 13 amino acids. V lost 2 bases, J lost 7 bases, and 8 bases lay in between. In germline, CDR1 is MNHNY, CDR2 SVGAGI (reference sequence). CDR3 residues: CASSYVRSGELFF. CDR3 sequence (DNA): TGTGCCAGCAGTTACGTACGGAGCGGGGAGCTGTTTTTT.

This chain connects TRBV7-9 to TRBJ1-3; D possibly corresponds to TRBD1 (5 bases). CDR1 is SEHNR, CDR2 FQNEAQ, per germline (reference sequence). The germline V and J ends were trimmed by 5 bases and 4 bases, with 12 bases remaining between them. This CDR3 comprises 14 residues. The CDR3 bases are TGTGCCAGCAGCAAAGGGGAGGCGGGAAACACCATATATTTT. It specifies CASSKGEAGNTIYF.

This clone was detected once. CDR3 in DNA: TGCGCCAGCAGTTATGGAAGTTTAGCGGATACGCAGTATTTT. It translates to CASSYGSLADTQYF. The V and J genes are TRBV5-1 and TRBJ2-3; D perhaps matches TRBD2 (5 bases). Germline V gene lookup returns CDR1 SGHRS and CDR2 YFSETQ. With 5 bases removed from V and 6 bases from J, the gap between germline ends came to 16 bases. This CDR3 region has 14 residues.

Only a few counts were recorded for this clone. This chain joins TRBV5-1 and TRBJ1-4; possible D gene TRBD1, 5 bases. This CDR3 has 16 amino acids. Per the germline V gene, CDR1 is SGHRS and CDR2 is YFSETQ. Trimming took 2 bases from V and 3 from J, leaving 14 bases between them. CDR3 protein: CASSLGIGVANEKLFF. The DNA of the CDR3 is TGCGCCAGCAGCTTAGGTATAGGGGTAGCTAATGAAAAACTGTTTTTT. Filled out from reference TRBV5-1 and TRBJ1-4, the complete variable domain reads KAGVTQTPRYLIKTRGQQVTLSCSPISGHRSVSWYQQTPGQGLQFLFEYFSETQRNKGNFPGRFSGRQFSNSRSEMNVSTLELGDSALYLCASSLGIGVANEKLFFGSGTQLSVL.

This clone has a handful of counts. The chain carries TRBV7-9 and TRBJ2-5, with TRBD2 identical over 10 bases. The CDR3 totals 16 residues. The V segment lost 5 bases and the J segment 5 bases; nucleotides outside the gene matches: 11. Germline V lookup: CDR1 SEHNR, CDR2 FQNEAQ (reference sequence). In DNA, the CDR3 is TGTGCCAGCAGCCCACCTAGCGGGGGAAGTTGGGAGACCCAGTACTTC. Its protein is CASSPPSGGSWETQYF.